This is a list of T cell receptor beta chains from one sample in a study of blood T cell repertoires in COVID-19. Profiled with immunoSEQ multiplex PCR; TCRdb holds only in-frame clones, not every one. The data show 150,000 or so clones, 75% to 85% seen once. Sequences were obtained from peripheral blood. These receptors were taken from a woman in her seventies with COVID-19, enrolled during active disease. CDR3s include the opening cysteine and the closing phenylalanine or tryptophan. A D gene is named only where the DNA matches it firmly. The size of a clone is reported for some rows only, either as once, few or many, or as a class for expanded clones.

14,TRBV7-8,.,TRBD1,TRBJ2-3,CASNKGTGGYTQYF,TGTGCCAGCAACAAGGGGACAGGGGGTTATACGCAGTATTTT
16,TRBV24-1,.,TRBD1,TRBJ2-1,CATSDPRQGLYNEQFF,TGTGCCACCAGTGACCCTCGACAGGGGCTATACAATGAGCAGTTCTTC
13,TRBV7-3,once,.,TRBJ1-1,CASSRFPGTEAFF,TGTGCCAGCAGCCGCTTCCCGGGAACTGAAGCTTTCTTT
13,TRBV7-6,once,TRBD1,TRBJ1-1,CASSLKDRAEAFF,TGTGCCAGCAGCCTAAAAGACAGGGCTGAAGCTTTCTTT
16,TRBV19,.,TRBD1,TRBJ1-6,CASSSNTGVSHSPLHF,TGTGCCAGTAGTTCGAATACAGGGGTATCCCATTCACCCCTCCACTTT
14,TRBV28,.,.,TRBJ1-5,CASSFTKPNQPQHF,TGTGCCAGCAGTTTCACCAAGCCGAATCAGCCCCAGCATTTT
15,TRBV15,.,.,TRBJ1-5,CATSREQGTYQPQHF,TGTGCCACCAGCAGGGAGCAGGGCACGTACCAGCCCCAGCATTTT
14,TRBV5-6,once,TRBD1,TRBJ1-4,CASSQTGGNEKLFF,TGTGCCAGCAGCCAGACAGGGGGAAATGAAAAACTGTTTTTT
14,TRBV14,.,.,TRBJ1-2,CASSQDVGGYGYTF,TGTGCCAGCAGCCAAGATGTCGGGGGTTATGGCTACACCTTC
16,TRBV28,.,.,TRBJ1-1,CASSSPDGKNLPGAFF,TGTGCCAGCAGTTCCCCCGACGGGAAGAATCTGCCCGGCGCTTTCTTT
13,TRBV5-1,once,TRBD1,TRBJ1-1,CASSGTANTEAFF,TGCGCCAGCAGCGGGACAGCGAACACTGAAGCTTTCTTT
20,TRBV3-1/TRBV3-2,.,.,TRBJ2-4,CASSQAAAWELAGAKNIQYF,TGTGCCAGCAGCCAAGCGGCAGCTTGGGAGTTAGCTGGGGCCAAAAACATTCAGTACTTC
13,TRBV10-3,few,.,TRBJ1-5,CASRGGGNQPQHF,TGTGCCTCCAGGGGAGGGGGCAATCAGCCCCAGCATTTT
13,TRBV28,once,.,TRBJ2-5,CASSRQSQETQYF,TGTGCCAGCAGTAGACAAAGCCAAGAGACCCAGTACTTC
13,TRBV6-5,.,.,TRBJ1-1,CASRTTANTEAFF,TGTGCCAGCAGGACGACAGCCAACACTGAAGCTTTCTTT